These T cell receptor beta chains were read from a single sample in a study of blood T cells in healthy people across ages. TCRdb fed the 5' RACE reads into MiXCR, producing one record per CDR3 protein. The repertoire consists of more than 650,000 distinct CDR3 sequences, with about a fifth occurring once and the leading ten covering around a fifth. The source material was blood. The source of these receptors is a man between 65 and 80 years old in good health. Both conserved end residues are part of each CDR3. Fields, in order: J gene, clone size, D gene, V gene, CDR3 length, CDR3 protein, CDR3 DNA. D genes are given only for firm matches. Clone size is stated in some rows and not others, as once, few, many or a class when expanded.

TRBJ1-1 | once | . | TRBV3-1 | 12 | CASCQGGSGAFF | TGTGCCAGCTGCCAAGGAGGGTCAGGGGCTTTCTTT
TRBJ2-3 | many | . | TRBV12-3/TRBV12-4 | 13 | CASSPWSTDTQYF | TGTGCCAGCAGCCCCTGGAGCACAGATACGCAGTATTTT
TRBJ1-2 | few | . | TRBV18 | 15 | CASSQMAGFIYGCTF | TGTGCCAGCTCACAGATGGCCGGTTTCATCTATGGCTGCACCTTC
TRBJ2-1 | . | . | TRBV25-1 | 12 | CASNGLSDEQFF | TGTGCCAGCAATGGCCTTTCCGATGAGCAATTCTTC
TRBJ2-5 | many | TRBD2 | TRBV5-1 | 17 | CASSYGLAGALLETQYF | TGCGCCAGCAGCTACGGACTAGCGGGGGCTCTATTAGAGACCCAGTACTTC
TRBJ2-7 | few | . | TRBV19 | 13 | CASLGPGSYEQYF | TGTGCCAGCCTAGGGCCGGGGTCCTACGAGCAGTACTTC
TRBJ1-2 | few | . | TRBV15 | 15 | CATSRATDRGNGYTF | TGTGCCACCAGCAGAGCGACGGACCGCGGGAATGGCTACACCTTC
TRBJ1-4 | . | TRBD1 | TRBV20-1 | 14 | CSARDWTGGEKLFF | TGCAGTGCTAGAGACTGGACAGGGGGTGAAAAACTGTTTTTT
TRBJ2-7 | many | . | TRBV7-8 | 12 | CASSLAGFAQYF | TGTGCCAGCAGCTTAGCGGGGTTTGCGCAGTACTTC
TRBJ1-1 | . | . | TRBV6-5 | 16 | CASSSEGIGMNTEAFF | TGTGCCAGCAGTTCGGAGGGGATTGGTATGAACACTGAAGCTTTCTTT
TRBJ2-5 | . | TRBD2 | TRBV6-1 | 14 | CASSETWGGETQYF | TGTGCCAGCAGTGAAACTTGGGGGGGGGAGACCCAGTACTTC
TRBJ2-5 | . | . | TRBV12-3/TRBV12-4 | 12 | CASSFPSQTQYF | TGTGCCAGCAGTTTCCCGAGTCAGACCCAGTACTTC
TRBJ2-3 | . | TRBD1 | TRBV5-1 | 14 | CASSFTRGKDTQYF | TGCGCCAGCAGCTTCACCAGGGGGAAAGATACGCAGTATTTT
TRBJ2-3 | . | TRBD2 | TRBV18 | 14 | CASTGLAGTDTQYF | TGTGCCAGCACGGGACTAGCGGGCACAGATACGCAGTATTTT
TRBJ2-3 | few | . | TRBV20-1 | 13 | CSAPIGSGDTQYF | TGCAGTGCCCCGATTGGGTCGGGTGATACGCAGTATTTT
TRBJ1-3 | . | TRBD1 | TRBV3-1 | 17 | CASSRGTGIASGNTIYF | TGTGCCAGCAGCCGTGGGACAGGCATAGCCTCTGGAAACACCATATATTTT
TRBJ1-2 | . | . | TRBV12-3/TRBV12-4 | 16 | CASSLTGPNDLYGYTF | TGTGCCAGCAGTTTAACCGGGCCGAACGACCTCTATGGCTACACCTTC
TRBJ2-1 | few | . | TRBV2 | 14 | CASNQGISANEQFF | TGTGCCAGTAATCAGGGGATCTCAGCCAATGAGCAGTTCTTC
TRBJ2-5 | few | . | TRBV5-1 | 14 | CASSGSVAQGGQYF | TGCGCCAGCAGTGGGTCCGTGGCCCAGGGTGGGCAGTACTTC
TRBJ2-3 | . | . | TRBV7-3 | 13 | CASSLTGGNTQYF | TGTGCCAGCAGCTTAACTGGGGGCAATACGCAGTATTTT
TRBJ1-4 | . | . | TRBV12-3/TRBV12-4 | 15 | CASSLLAGRGEKLFF | TGTGCCAGCAGTTTATTGGCGGGGAGAGGTGAAAAACTGTTTTTT
TRBJ2-4 | many | . | TRBV28 | 13 | CASSETGRNIQYF | TGTGCCAGCAGTGAGACAGGGAGGAACATTCAGTACTTC
TRBJ1-2 | . | TRBD1 | TRBV4-1 | 19 | CASSQKAHRGPTANYGYTF | TGCGCCAGCAGCCAAAAGGCCCACAGGGGGCCCACAGCTAACTATGGCTACACCTTC
TRBJ2-1 | . | TRBD2 | TRBV20-1 | 13 | CSAYLAGANEQFF | TGCAGTGCTTATCTAGCGGGAGCCAATGAGCAGTTCTTC
TRBJ2-1 | few | TRBD2 | TRBV11-2 | 15 | CASSLGAGVVNEQFF | TGTGCCAGCAGCTTAGGTGCGGGAGTGGTCAATGAGCAGTTCTTC
TRBJ2-5 | few | . | TRBV30 | 13 | CAWRRTPGLTQYF | TGTGCCTGGAGGAGAACCCCGGGGCTGACCCAGTACTTC
TRBJ1-2 | many | . | TRBV20-1 | 14 | CSARAGMGSYGYTF | TGCAGTGCTAGGGCAGGGATGGGATCCTATGGCTACACCTTC
TRBJ1-1 | . | . | TRBV24-1 | 13 | CATSDPVGTEAFF | TGTGCCACCAGTGACCCAGTAGGAACTGAAGCTTTCTTT
TRBJ2-3 | many | TRBD1 | TRBV7-9 | 14 | CASSFGTGTDTQYF | TGTGCCAGCAGCTTCGGGACAGGGACAGATACGCAGTATTTT
TRBJ2-1 | once | TRBD1 | TRBV15 | 15 | CAASSDRGSYNEQFF | TGTGCCGCCAGCAGTGACAGGGGCTCCTACAATGAGCAGTTCTTC
TRBJ2-4 | . | . | TRBV28 | 15 | CASSRKGSAKNIQYF | TGTGCCAGCAGTCGCAAGGGATCAGCCAAAAACATTCAGTACTTC
TRBJ1-4 | . | TRBD1 | TRBV19 | 14 | CASRVHRGGEKLFF | TGTGCCAGTAGAGTCCACAGGGGCGGTGAAAAACTGTTTTTT
TRBJ2-3 | few | TRBD1 | TRBV20-1 | 14 | CRAQGQGSTDAQYF | TGCAGGGCACAAGGACAGGGGTCCACAGATGCGCAGTATTTT
TRBJ2-1 | . | . | TRBV25-1 | 12 | CASSDLGNEQFF | TGTGCCAGCAGTGATCTTGGGAATGAGCAGTTCTTC
TRBJ1-1 | many | . | TRBV14 | 12 | CASSSRPTEAFF | TGTGCCAGCAGCTCTCGGCCCACTGAAGCTTTCTTT
TRBJ1-1 | few | . | TRBV29-1 | 14 | CSVGRGGLNAEAFF | TGCAGCGTTGGCCGGGGAGGGCTGAACGCTGAAGCTTTCTTT
TRBJ1-4 | . | . | TRBV6-1 | 17 | CASSPTDTGSTNEKLFF | TGTGCCAGCAGCCCGACCGATACAGGGTCGACTAATGAAAAACTGTTTTTT
TRBJ1-5 | many | TRBD1 | TRBV6-2/TRBV6-3 | 17 | CASRTGGFKRGYQPQHF | TGTGCCAGCAGGACAGGGGGCTTCAAGCGTGGGTACCAGCCCCAGCATTTT
TRBJ2-3 | few | . | TRBV6-1 | 13 | CASHWISTDTQYF | TGTGCCAGCCATTGGATAAGCACAGATACGCAGTATTTT
TRBJ1-1 | . | . | TRBV20-1 | 14 | CRGADGGWGTEAFF | TGCAGGGGGGCGGACGGAGGCTGGGGCACTGAAGCTTTCTTT
TRBJ2-7 | . | TRBD1 | TRBV27 | 12 | CATRQGSYEQYF | TGTGCCACCAGACAGGGGAGCTACGAGCAGTACTTC
TRBJ2-7 | . | TRBD1 | TRBV28 | 18 | CASSPGTGRSMRFYEQYF | TGTGCCAGCAGTCCCGGGACAGGGAGATCTATGAGGTTTTACGAGCAGTACTTC
TRBJ2-5 | few | . | TRBV2 | 15 | CASSASGVPKETQYF | TGTGCCAGCAGTGCCTCAGGGGTGCCTAAAGAGACCCAGTACTTC
TRBJ2-5 | . | . | TRBV28 | 14 | CASSLVANQETQYF | TGTGCCAGCAGTTTAGTGGCAAATCAAGAGACCCAGTACTTC
TRBJ1-1 | few | . | TRBV6-4 | 17 | CASTPEWGPRTYTEAFF | TGTGCCAGCACCCCTGAGTGGGGGCCCCGTACCTACACTGAAGCTTTCTTT
TRBJ1-2 | . | TRBD1 | TRBV18 | 12 | CASSTGDYGYTF | TGTGCCAGCTCGACAGGGGACTATGGCTACACCTTC
TRBJ1-5 | once | TRBD1 | TRBV12-3/TRBV12-4 | 15 | CASSPRQGVDQPQHF | TGTGCCAGCAGCCCGAGACAGGGGGTAGATCAGCCCCAGCATTTT
TRBJ2-7 | . | . | TRBV27 | 15 | CASSWTAAASYEQYF | TGTGCCAGCAGTTGGACAGCTGCAGCATCCTACGAGCAGTACTTC
TRBJ2-5 | few | . | TRBV6-2/TRBV6-3 | 15 | CASRTGTPYEETQYF | TGTGCCAGCAGGACCGGGACACCTTACGAGGAGACCCAGTACTTC
TRBJ1-4 | . | . | TRBV12-3/TRBV12-4 | 15 | CASSFVQPTNEKLFF | TGTGCCAGCAGTTTCGTGCAGCCAACTAATGAAAAACTGTTTTTT